These T cell receptor beta chains were read from a single sample in a study of T cell repertoires in cytomegalovirus infection. A single record per CDR3 protein comes from TCRdb applying MiXCR to the reads. The data contain 150,000 to 200,000 distinct CDR3 sequences, roughly 30% of them singletons. Sequenced sample: PBMCs. The receptor source for this set is a human donor in good health (CMV status not recorded). Some clones in this sample may be carry-over from other donors' samples. Both conserved end residues are part of each CDR3. The D gene is left open where the match is weak. Rows may omit the clone size; those that give it use once, few, many or a size class.

length: 17
size: few
J: TRBJ2-5
V: TRBV19
D: .
CDR3: CASSTPGRLRQEGLQYF
DNA: TGTGCCAGTAGTACCCCCGGACGGTTACGCCAGGAGGGACTCCAGTACTTC

length: 16
size: .
J: TRBJ1-5
V: TRBV7-2
D: .
CDR3: CASSLEGHNSNQPQHF
DNA: TGTGCCAGCAGCTTAGAAGGCCACAATAGCAATCAGCCCCAGCATTTT

length: 14
size: few
J: TRBJ1-5
V: TRBV19
D: .
CDR3: CASKESGGNQPQHF
DNA: TGTGCCAGTAAAGAAAGCGGTGGGAATCAGCCCCAGCATTTT

length: 16
size: .
J: TRBJ2-3
V: TRBV7-2
D: TRBD1
CDR3: CASSSGTGGFPDTQYF
DNA: TGTGCCAGCAGCTCCGGGACAGGGGGGTTTCCAGATACGCAGTATTTT

length: 13
size: .
J: TRBJ1-5
V: TRBV7-6
D: .
CDR3: CASSPQSDQPQHF
DNA: TGTGCCAGCAGCCCCCAGAGCGATCAGCCCCAGCATTTT

length: 12
size: few
J: TRBJ2-1
V: TRBV7-2
D: .
CDR3: CASSLVVNEQFF
DNA: TGTGCCAGCAGCTTAGTGGTCAATGAGCAGTTCTTC

length: 14
size: few
J: TRBJ1-5
V: TRBV2
D: .
CDR3: CASKTGTANQPQHF
DNA: TGTGCCAGCAAAACCGGGACCGCTAATCAGCCCCAGCATTTT

length: 15
size: few
J: TRBJ1-1
V: TRBV4-3
D: TRBD1
CDR3: CASSQADRQNTEAFF
DNA: TGCGCCAGCAGCCAAGCGGACAGGCAGAACACTGAAGCTTTCTTT

length: 15
size: .
J: TRBJ2-1
V: TRBV5-1
D: TRBD1
CDR3: CASSWVTGGNDEQFF
DNA: TGCGCCAGCAGCTGGGTGACAGGGGGGAACGATGAGCAGTTCTTC

length: 14
size: .
J: TRBJ2-7
V: TRBV5-6
D: .
CDR3: CASSLFVGSNEQYF
DNA: TGTGCCAGCAGCTTGTTTGTGGGGTCCAACGAGCAGTACTTC

length: 18
size: few
J: TRBJ2-1
V: TRBV12-3/TRBV12-4
D: TRBD2
CDR3: CASSAGLAGLSSYNEQFF
DNA: TGTGCCAGCAGTGCGGGACTAGCGGGGCTTAGCTCCTACAATGAGCAGTTCTTC

length: 11
size: few
J: TRBJ1-2
V: TRBV6-2/TRBV6-3
D: .
CDR3: CASSYGYGYTF
DNA: TGTGCCAGCAGTTACGGATATGGCTACACCTTC

length: 16
size: .
J: TRBJ1-2
V: TRBV4-3
D: TRBD1
CDR3: CASSQDPQGALNGYTF
DNA: TGCGCCAGCAGCCAAGATCCCCAGGGGGCGTTAAATGGCTACACCTTC

length: 13
size: .
J: TRBJ2-7
V: TRBV6-5
D: .
CDR3: CASARDGTYEQYF
DNA: TGTGCCAGCGCCCGGGACGGAACCTACGAGCAGTACTTC

length: 14
size: few
J: TRBJ1-5
V: TRBV7-2
D: .
CDR3: CASSLVVGPRPQHF
DNA: TGTGCCAGCAGCTTAGTTGTAGGGCCCCGGCCCCAGCATTTT

length: 16
size: .
J: TRBJ2-1
V: TRBV13
D: TRBD2
CDR3: CASSSTGGPGYNEQFF
DNA: TGTGCCAGCAGCTCGACGGGGGGGCCGGGGTACAATGAGCAGTTCTTC

length: 13
size: .
J: TRBJ1-5
V: TRBV2
D: .
CDR3: CASSEAGSQPQHF
DNA: TGTGCCAGCAGTGAGGCAGGGTCTCAGCCCCAGCATTTT

length: 18
size: .
J: TRBJ2-2
V: TRBV15
D: .
CDR3: CATSNPGRSISATGELFF
DNA: TGTGCCACCAGCAATCCCGGCCGGTCAATAAGTGCCACCGGGGAGCTGTTTTTT

length: 12
size: .
J: TRBJ2-2
V: TRBV20-1
D: TRBD1
CDR3: CSGQGDTGELFF
DNA: TGCAGTGGGCAGGGGGACACCGGGGAGCTGTTTTTT

length: 15
size: .
J: TRBJ2-1
V: TRBV5-5
D: TRBD2
CDR3: CASSRGAGGNNEQFF
DNA: TGTGCCAGCAGCCGCGGAGCGGGGGGGAATAATGAGCAGTTCTTC

length: 13
size: many
J: TRBJ2-1
V: TRBV7-2
D: TRBD2
CDR3: CASRRLAYNEQFF
DNA: TGTGCCAGCCGGAGACTAGCTTACAATGAGCAGTTCTTC

length: 15
size: .
J: TRBJ1-1
V: TRBV19
D: TRBD1
CDR3: CASSPWTGGGTEAFF
DNA: TGTGCCAGTAGTCCTTGGACAGGGGGAGGAACTGAAGCTTTCTTT

length: 20
size: few
J: TRBJ2-3
V: TRBV6-2/TRBV6-3
D: TRBD1
CDR3: CASSPGLDSYRDRGTDTQYF
DNA: TGTGCCAGCAGTCCCGGGCTGGACTCCTACCGGGACAGGGGAACAGATACGCAGTATTTT

length: 14
size: .
J: TRBJ2-5
V: TRBV6-2/TRBV6-3
D: .
CDR3: CASTLGRFQETQYF
DNA: TGTGCCAGCACCTTGGGGCGTTTCCAAGAGACCCAGTACTTC

length: 16
size: few
J: TRBJ1-1
V: TRBV7-2
D: .
CDR3: CASSFPPGTLNTEAFF
DNA: TGTGCCAGCAGCTTCCCCCCCGGGACACTGAACACTGAAGCTTTCTTT

length: 14
size: many
J: TRBJ2-3
V: TRBV7-3
D: .
CDR3: CASSSRHNADTQYF
DNA: TGTGCCAGCAGCTCACGACATAACGCAGATACGCAGTATTTT

length: 11
size: few
J: TRBJ2-7
V: TRBV5-1
D: .
CDR3: CASSLEEKQYF
DNA: TGCGCCAGCAGCTTGGAGGAGAAGCAGTACTTC

length: 14
size: .
J: TRBJ2-5
V: TRBV7-6
D: TRBD1
CDR3: CASSFLGQQETQYF
DNA: TGTGCCAGCAGCTTCCTGGGACAGCAAGAGACCCAGTACTTC

length: 15
size: .
J: TRBJ2-7
V: TRBV7-2
D: TRBD1
CDR3: CASSLRRTGGYEQYF
DNA: TGTGCCAGCAGCTTACGCAGGACAGGGGGCTACGAGCAGTACTTC

length: 13
size: many
J: TRBJ1-1
V: TRBV7-2
D: .
CDR3: CASRLGRNTEAFF
DNA: TGTGCCAGCAGGTTAGGGAGGAACACTGAAGCTTTCTTT

length: 20
size: few
J: TRBJ1-5
V: TRBV7-3
D: .
CDR3: CASSLIEGSGTLYSNQPQHF
DNA: TGTGCCAGCAGCTTAATCGAGGGGTCGGGGACTCTCTATAGCAATCAGCCCCAGCATTTT

length: 13
size: many
J: TRBJ2-5
V: TRBV29-1
D: TRBD1
CDR3: CSVTRQGRETQYF
DNA: TGCAGCGTGACACGACAGGGGAGGGAGACCCAGTACTTC

length: 13
size: .
J: TRBJ1-4
V: TRBV20-1
D: .
CDR3: CSASQAANEKLFF
DNA: TGCAGTGCCTCACAGGCCGCTAATGAAAAACTGTTTTTT

length: 18
size: many
J: TRBJ1-6
V: TRBV7-2
D: .
CDR3: CASSLVPPGRVGRTPLHF
DNA: TGTGCCAGCAGCTTAGTCCCTCCTGGCAGGGTCGGTAGAACACCCCTCCACTTT

length: 12
size: .
J: TRBJ1-1
V: TRBV11-3
D: .
CDR3: CASSAGGTEAFF
DNA: TGTGCCAGCAGCGCGGGAGGGACTGAAGCTTTCTTT

length: 14
size: .
J: TRBJ1-4
V: TRBV12-3/TRBV12-4
D: TRBD1
CDR3: CASSRTGGGEKLFF
DNA: TGTGCCAGCAGCCGGACAGGGGGGGGTGAAAAACTGTTTTTT

length: 14
size: .
J: TRBJ1-5
V: TRBV20-1
D: .
CDR3: CSARGASREQPQHF
DNA: TGCAGTGCTAGAGGGGCGAGCAGGGAGCAGCCCCAGCATTTT

length: 15
size: .
J: TRBJ1-2
V: TRBV7-4
D: TRBD1
CDR3: CASSRQGWTRYGYTF
DNA: TGTGCCAGCAGCCGACAGGGTTGGACACGGTATGGCTACACCTTC

length: 14
size: .
J: TRBJ1-2
V: TRBV25-1
D: .
CDR3: CASSESDRENGYTF
DNA: TGTGCCAGCAGTGAATCCGACCGGGAGAATGGCTACACCTTC

length: 13
size: .
J: TRBJ2-7
V: TRBV20-1
D: .
CDR3: CSASGQTNYEQYF
DNA: TGCAGTGCTAGTGGACAGACCAATTACGAGCAGTACTTC

length: 14
size: few
J: TRBJ2-6
V: TRBV29-1
D: .
CDR3: CSVGRDSGANVLTF
DNA: TGCAGCGTTGGACGGGACTCTGGGGCCAACGTCCTGACTTTC

length: 15
size: .
J: TRBJ2-3
V: TRBV9
D: .
CDR3: CASSKGVVGTDTQYF
DNA: TGTGCCAGCAGCAAAGGCGTCGTGGGCACAGATACGCAGTATTTT

length: 14
size: .
J: TRBJ1-2
V: TRBV5-5
D: .
CDR3: CASSLDSSFYGYTF
DNA: TGTGCCAGCAGCTTGGACAGTTCCTTCTATGGCTACACCTTC

length: 13
size: few
J: TRBJ2-3
V: TRBV5-4
D: TRBD1
CDR3: CASSPGTGKTQYF
DNA: TGTGCCAGCAGCCCTGGGACAGGGAAAACGCAGTATTTT

length: 15
size: .
J: TRBJ2-3
V: TRBV7-6
D: TRBD2
CDR3: CASSFTSGGADTQYF
DNA: TGTGCCAGCAGCTTTACTAGCGGGGGGGCGGATACGCAGTATTTT

length: 12
size: .
J: TRBJ1-1
V: TRBV11-2
D: .
CDR3: CASSWGGFEAFF
DNA: TGTGCCAGCAGCTGGGGGGGGTTTGAAGCTTTCTTT